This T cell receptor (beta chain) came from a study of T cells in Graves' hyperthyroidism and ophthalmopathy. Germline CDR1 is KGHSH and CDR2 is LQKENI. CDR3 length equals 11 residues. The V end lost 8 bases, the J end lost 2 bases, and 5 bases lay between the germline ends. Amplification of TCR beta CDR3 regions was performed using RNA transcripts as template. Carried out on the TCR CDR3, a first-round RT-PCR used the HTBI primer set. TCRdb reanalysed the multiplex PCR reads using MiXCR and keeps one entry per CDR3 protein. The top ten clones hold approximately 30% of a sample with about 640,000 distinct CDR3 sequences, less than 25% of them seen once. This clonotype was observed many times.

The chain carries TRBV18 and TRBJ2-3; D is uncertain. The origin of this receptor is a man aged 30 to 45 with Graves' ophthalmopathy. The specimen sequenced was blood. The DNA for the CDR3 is TGTGCCAGCGGTGCCACAGATACGCAGTATTTT. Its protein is CASGATDTQYF.